A single T cell receptor (beta chain) is shown here with its context. What it binds is unknown. Reverse transcription of all isolated RNA meant that expressed TCRB transcripts were sequenced. Assay: immunoSEQ multiplex PCR; the TCRdb copy retains only in-frame clones and omits some. The sample holds around 240,000 clones, roughly two thirds seen once. This record belongs to a study of beta chain features in type 1 diabetes. Study outcomes and limitations: An over-representation of cells with high TCR expression could result from cDNA sequencing.

J lost 7 bases, V lost 7 bases, and 10 bases had no gene match. Germline V gene lookup returns CDR1 KGHSH and CDR2 LQKENI. CDR3 length equals 14 residues. The chain is built from TRBV18 and TRBJ2-1; TRBD2 agrees at 7 bases. The specimen sequenced was naive CD4+ T cells from blood. The sequence came from a young man in good health. The CDR3 DNA reads TGTGCCAGCTTACTGTCACTAGCGCGGAATGAGCAGTTCTTC. It translates to CASLLSLARNEQFF.